The 7 T cell receptor beta chains reported below all come from one sample, sequenced in a study of T cell responses to AZD1222 COVID-19 vaccine. The assay was immunoSEQ multiplex PCR, and TCRdb's table has in-frame clones only and misses some. The table has around 60,000 clones, approximately 90% seen once; the top ten hold approximately 5.4%. The specimen was peripheral blood, collected on day 0 of AZD1222 vaccination. The receptors originated from an adult in good health.

V gene TRBV7-2 combines with J gene TRBJ2-2; no clear D gene. The germline gives CDR1 SGHTA, CDR2 FQGNSA. There are 14 residues in the CDR3. V lost 4 bases, J lost 5 bases, and 11 bases lay in between. The CDR3 region has the DNA TGTGCCAGCAGCTACGTCCCGAGGACCGGGGAGCTGTTTTTT. It yields the protein CASSYVPRTGELFF.

The chain employs TRBV6-5 and TRBJ2-5; no clear D. CDR3 length equals 14 residues. Trimming shortened V by 2 bases and J by 2 bases, and 9 bases separated the two germline ends. In germline, CDR1 is MNHEY, CDR2 SVGAGI. The CDR3 is CASSYIRGQETQYF. DNA of the CDR3: TGTGCCAGCAGTTACATCCGTGGTCAAGAGACCCAGTACTTC.

V gene TRBV5-6 combines with J gene TRBJ2-5; 7 bases agree with TRBD1. CDR3 length: 13 amino acids. CDR1 SGHDT and CDR2 YYEEEE come from the germline V gene. V trimming: 4 bases; J trimming: 5 bases; junction bases outside the gene matches: 5. The CDR3 loop reads CASSLTGPETQYF. CDR3 nucleotide sequence: TGTGCCAGCAGCCTGACAGGGCCCGAGACCCAGTACTTC. Full variable domain (rest looked up from reference TRBV5-6 and TRBJ2-5): DAGVTQSPTHLIKTRGQQVTLRCSPKSGHDTVSWYQQALGQGPQFIFQYYEEEERQRGNFPDRFSGHQFPNYSSELNVNALLLGDSALYLCASSLTGPETQYFGPGTRLLVL.

This chain links TRBV5-4 with TRBJ2-3, with D possibly being TRBD2 (6 bases). Trimming took 0 bases from V and 4 from J, leaving 15 bases between them. Germline CDR1 SGHNT, CDR2 YYREEE (reference sequence). The length of the CDR3 is 16 residues. For the CDR3, the DNA is TGTGCCAGCAGCTTGGCCCCGGGACTCGGACCAGATACGCAGTATTTT. Translation: CASSLAPGLGPDTQYF.

This chain links TRBV6-5 with TRBJ2-3; D call uncertain. The CDR3 is made up of 13 amino acids. V gave up 7 bases and J gave up 4 bases, with 12 bases separating them. Germline V gives CDR1 MNHEY, CDR2 SVGAGI. CDR3 sequence: CASNGRMADTQYF. The CDR3 region has the DNA TGTGCCAGCAACGGCAGGATGGCAGATACGCAGTATTTT.

The gene calls are TRBV2 and TRBJ2-7; no firm D call. The CDR3 runs 14 residues. V gave up 7 bases and J gave up 0 bases, with 13 bases separating them. CDR1 is SNHLY, CDR2 FYNNEI, per germline. This chain's CDR3 is CASKGTSSSYEQYF. DNA of the CDR3: TGTGCCAGCAAGGGAACGTCTAGCTCCTACGAGCAGTACTTC.

The rearrangement joins TRBV7-2 to TRBJ2-3; D could derive from TRBD1 or TRBD2 (6 bases each). V lost 2 bases and J 1 base, leaving 13 bases between the germline ends. The CDR3 totals 16 residues. The germline V gene encodes CDR1 SGHTA and CDR2 FQGNSA. The CDR3 DNA follows: TGTGCCAGCAGCTTAAGAGGGGGGCGCGGCACAGATACGCAGTATTTT. Translation gives CASSLRGGRGTDTQYF. Full variable domain (missing parts from reference TRBV7-2 and TRBJ2-3): GAGVSQSPSNKVTEKGKDVELRCDPISGHTALYWYRQSLGQGLEFLIYFQGNSAPDKSGLPSDRFSAERTGGSVSTLTIQRTQQEDSAVYLCASSLRGGRGTDTQYFGPGTRLTVL.